Below, 5 T cell receptor beta chains from the same sample are listed, as sequenced in a study of cytomegalovirus exposure and HLA in healthy donors. Primers: 60 Vbeta forward and 13 Jbeta reverse. Clones were read by immunoSEQ multiplex PCR, and TCRdb kept only the in-frame ones, dropping some. The sample's table shows under 40,000 clones. Sequenced input: PBMCs. The receptors shown here come from a woman aged 40 to 49 in good health and CMV-seropositive.

The chain employs TRBV7-2 and TRBJ1-5, with 7 nucleotides matching TRBD1. The CDR3 loop spans 14 amino acids. CDR1 and CDR2 (germline): SGHTA, FQGNSA. V shed 1 base, J shed 8 bases, and the junction held 5 bases outside the gene matches. CDR3: CASSLEGGAKPQHF. The CDR3 DNA follows: TGTGCCAGCAGCTTAGAAGGGGGCGCAAAGCCCCAGCATTTT.

This sequence joins TRBV25-1 and TRBJ2-2; 8 nucleotides match TRBD2. There are 16 residues in the CDR3. The germline gives CDR1 MGHDK, CDR2 SYGVNS. V lost 6 bases, J lost 3 bases, and 9 bases stayed unmatched. In nucleotides, the CDR3 is TGTGCCAGCAGGAGGAGCGGGGGTCAACACACCGGGGAGCTGTTTTTT. It yields the protein CASRRSGGQHTGELFF.

The chain combines TRBV6-5 with TRBJ2-7, with D perhaps TRBD2 (6 bases). Germline values: CDR1 MNHEY, CDR2 SVGAGI. The CDR3 loop spans 13 amino acids. Trimming took 11 bases from V and 4 from J, leaving 18 bases between them. The CDR3 sequence is CAAARGSRYEQYF. The CDR3 DNA reads TGTGCCGCGGCGCGGGGTAGCCGGTACGAGCAGTACTTC.

The chain combines TRBV27 with TRBJ1-6; TRBD1 aligns across 8 bases. CDR3 length equals 16 residues. The germline V gene has CDR1 MNHEY and CDR2 SMNVEV (reference sequence). Trimming took 3 bases from V and 8 from J; bases not matched to a gene: 9. For the CDR3, the DNA is TGTGCCAGCAGTTTCGCGTCTGGGACAGGATATTCACCCCTCCACTTT. This gives the protein CASSFASGTGYSPLHF.

The chain carries TRBV7-3 and TRBJ2-2; 8 nucleotides line up with TRBD1. This CDR3 is 15 amino acids long. J was trimmed by 5 bases and V by 5 bases; bases with no gene match: 7. Germline V gene sequence: CDR1 SGHTA, CDR2 FQGTGA. CDR3 residues: CASSPQGARTGELFF. The CDR3 DNA reads TGTGCCAGCAGCCCTCAGGGGGCACGTACCGGGGAGCTGTTTTTT.